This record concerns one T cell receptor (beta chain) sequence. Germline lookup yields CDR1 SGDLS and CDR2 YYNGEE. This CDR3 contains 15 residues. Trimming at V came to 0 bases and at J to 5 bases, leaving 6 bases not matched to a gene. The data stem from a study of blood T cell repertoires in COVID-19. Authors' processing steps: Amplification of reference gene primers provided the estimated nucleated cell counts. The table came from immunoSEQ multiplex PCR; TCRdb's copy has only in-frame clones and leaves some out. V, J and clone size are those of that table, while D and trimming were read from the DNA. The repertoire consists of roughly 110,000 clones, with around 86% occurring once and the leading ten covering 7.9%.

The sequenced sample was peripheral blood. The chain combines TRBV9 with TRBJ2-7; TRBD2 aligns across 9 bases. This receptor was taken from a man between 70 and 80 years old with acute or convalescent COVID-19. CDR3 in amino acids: CASSVGGLAGNEQYF. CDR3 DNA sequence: TGTGCCAGCAGCGTAGGTGGGCTAGCGGGGAACGAGCAGTACTTC.